The clone carrying this T cell receptor (beta chain) was seen ten or more times. Antigen: not known. These data are taken from a study of HIV-infected children after antiretroviral therapy interruption. Across the whole study: Most participating children were previously exposed to EBV and CMV. Study outcomes and limitations: Naive CD4+ CDR3 sharing between time points fell after interruption began.

CDR3 length: 14 residues. Trimming took off 4 bases at V and 0 bases at J, with 8 bases between the two ends. Germline CDR1 SGHRS, CDR2 YFSETQ. Treatment: PENTA 11 planned treatment interruption arm or continuous ART arm. A 3' RACE protocol on RNA, with unique molecular identifiers, produced the TCR library. TCRdb reanalysed the 3' RACE reads using MiXCR and keeps one entry per CDR3 protein. This table holds more than 75,000 distinct CDR3 sequences, about 7.2% found once. The TCR originated in a pool of human donors with HIV. Sequences were derived from CD45RA+ CD4+ T cells from PBMCs, pooled from several time points, sampled from a donor given antiretroviral therapy, either interrupted or continuous. Sample subset: naive CD4+ CD45RA+ CD45RO- T cells. The chain carries TRBV5-1 and TRBJ2-4, with D unclear. The CDR3, as DNA: TGCGCCAGCAGCCCTGACGTAGCCAAAAACATTCAGTACTTC. This gives the protein CASSPDVAKNIQYF.